The 20 T cell receptor beta chains below come from one sample, sequenced in a study of CD8 T cells in ankylosing spondylitis. TCRdb reanalysed the 5' RACE reads using MiXCR and keeps one entry per CDR3 protein. The sample consists of about 800,000 distinct CDR3 sequences, about 12% of them appearing once. Findings and limits, study-wide: A motif of eight highly homologous TCR beta variants was seen as apparently characteristic of ankylosing spondylitis blood.

Antigens of these TCRs are unknown. Sequenced input: blood, either unsorted or a sorted T cell fraction (not recorded which). The receptors derive from a male donor with ankylosing spondylitis.

This clonotype has at least ten counts. The rearrangement uses TRBV7-2 and TRBJ2-2; 10 bases line up with TRBD2. V was clipped by 4 bases and J by 1 base; unmatched bases: 0. The germline V gene has CDR1 SGHTA and CDR2 FQGNSA. CDR3 length equals 15 residues. This chain's CDR3 is CASSWTSGNTGELFF. CDR3 DNA: TGTGCCAGCAGCTGGACTAGCGGGAACACCGGGGAGCTGTTTTTT.

The chain is built from TRBV20-1 and TRBJ2-7; 7 bases fit TRBD1. Trimming at V came to 2 bases and at J to 2 bases, leaving 6 bases not matched to a gene. Looked up from germline, CDR1 is DFQATT and CDR2 is SNEGSKA (reference sequence). The CDR3 length is 14 residues. The CDR3 spells CSARRGQSAYEQYF. The CDR3 coding sequence is TGCAGTGCTAGAAGGGGACAGAGCGCCTACGAGCAGTACTTC.

This clonotype has only a few counts. The rearrangement uses TRBV20-1 and TRBJ1-2; TRBD1 is a possible D gene (5 bases). Trimming cost V 1 base and J 3 bases, with 21 bases left between them. This CDR3 comprises 17 residues. Germline V gives CDR1 DFQATT, CDR2 SNEGSKA (reference sequence). CDR3 region: CSARVPWGRRGDYGYTF. The CDR3 coding sequence is TGCAGTGCTAGAGTTCCCTGGGGCAGGCGAGGGGACTATGGCTACACCTTC.

The rearrangement joins TRBV4-3 to TRBJ2-1; D not certain. Trimming shortened V by 4 bases and J by 10 bases, and 8 bases separated the two germline ends. There are 11 residues in the CDR3. The germline V gene has CDR1 LGHNA and CDR2 YSLEER. The DNA for the CDR3 is TGCGCCAGCAGCCTTTCTACCGAGCAGTTCTTC. Translated: CASSLSTEQFF.

This clonotype occurred once. The genes are TRBV9 and TRBJ2-5; TRBD2 matches 8 bases. Trimming at V came to 0 bases and at J to 3 bases, leaving 7 bases not matched to a gene. Germline V gene sequence: CDR1 SGDLS, CDR2 YYNGEE. The CDR3 is made up of 16 amino acids. For the CDR3, the DNA is TGTGCCAGCAGCGTAGGAGTAGGAGCGGGGGAAGAGACCCAGTACTTC. Translation: CASSVGVGAGEETQYF.

The rearrangement joins TRBV6-5 to TRBJ2-7; a weak D match, TRBD1 (6 bases). CDR3 length: 14 residues. Trimming left V 2 bases short and J 8 bases short, with 16 bases between. Germline CDR1 is MNHEY and CDR2 is SVGAGI. This CDR3 reads CASSYRPQGGQQYF. CDR3 DNA: TGTGCCAGCAGTTACCGCCCACAGGGCGGTCAGCAGTACTTC.

This clonotype was seen only a few times. This chain connects TRBV7-2 to TRBJ1-2; TRBD1 matches 8 bases. The CDR3 runs 14 residues. Germline V lookup: CDR1 SGHTA, CDR2 FQGNSA. V lost 7 bases to trimming and J lost 8 bases; unmatched junction nucleotides: 12. The CDR3 here is CASIVGQGGLGYTF. CDR3 nucleotides: TGTGCCAGCATCGTCGGACAGGGAGGATTGGGCTACACCTTC.

Many counts were recorded for this clonotype. The chain recombines TRBV7-2 with TRBJ2-7; no definite D call. CDR3 length: 17 amino acids. Deletions cut 4 bases from V and 3 bases from J, with 22 bases between. The V gene's germline CDR1 is SGHTA and CDR2 FQGNSA. This CDR3 is CASSSPPPVGKHYEQYF. The CDR3 region has the DNA TGTGCCAGCAGCTCCCCCCCTCCAGTGGGGAAACACTACGAGCAGTACTTC.

The sample holds many counts of this clonotype. The chain has TRBV20-1 and TRBJ1-5; 7 bases align to TRBD1. Per germline, CDR1 DFQATT and CDR2 SNEGSKA (reference sequence). V was clipped by 5 bases and J by 4 bases; unmatched bases: 5. This CDR3 region has 13 residues. This CDR3 reads CSASDRMNQPQHF. DNA of the CDR3: TGCAGTGCTTCGGACAGGATGAATCAGCCCCAGCATTTT.

In this sample, this clonotype turned up a few times. The V gene is TRBV30, the J gene TRBJ1-5; D is possibly TRBD1 (5 bases). The CDR3 totals 13 residues. Looked up from germline, CDR1 is GTSNPN and CDR2 is SVGIG (reference sequence). The CDR3 DNA reads TGTGCGTCGGGGACGGACTTCAATCAGCCCCAGCATTTT. Protein sequence: CASGTDFNQPQHF.

This clonotype has at least ten counts. The V and J genes are TRBV29-1 and TRBJ2-5, with TRBD2 identical over 14 bases. The CDR3 runs 14 residues. Looked up from germline, CDR1 is SQVTM and CDR2 is ANQGSEA. V trimming: 1 base; J trimming: 5 bases; junction bases outside the gene matches: 0. Here the CDR3 DNA reads TGCAGCGTTGAAGGGACTAGCGGGGGGGAGACCCAGTACTTC. Protein sequence: CSVEGTSGGETQYF.

This chain joins TRBV24-1 and TRBJ2-1; 7 bases are a match to TRBD2. This CDR3 is built from 18 residues. The V segment lost 3 bases and the J segment 10 bases; nucleotides outside the gene matches: 20. Germline-derived CDR1 and CDR2 are KGHDR and SFDVKD. The DNA of the CDR3 is TGTGCCACCAGTGATCCCGGACCCGGGACTACCTTTGGAGGGGAGCAGTTCTTC. Amino acids: CATSDPGPGTTFGGEQFF.

This clonotype was counted a few times. The rearrangement links TRBV28 to TRBJ2-3, with 11 bases fitting TRBD2. This CDR3 comprises 14 residues. Trimming cost V 3 bases and J 12 bases; bases outside gene matches: 8. Germline-derived CDR1 and CDR2 are MDHEN and SYDVKM. CDR3 protein: CASSLAETSGIQYF. The CDR3 bases are TGTGCCAGCAGTTTGGCCGAGACTAGCGGGATACAGTATTTT.

The chain has TRBV20-1 and TRBJ2-7, with D possibly being TRBD1 or TRBD2 (5 bases each). V lost 3 bases, J lost 3 bases, and 15 bases lay in between. This CDR3 has 14 residues. Germline V gene lookup returns CDR1 DFQATT and CDR2 SNEGSKA (reference sequence). This chain's CDR3 is CSASGARRYYEQYF. In nucleotides, the CDR3 is TGCAGTGCTAGCGGGGCCAGAAGATACTACGAGCAGTACTTC.

Concerning this clonotype: A single base separates this from a much larger clone, so it may be a read error. V and J are TRBV20-1 and TRBJ2-4, with D perhaps TRBD2 (6 bases). CDR3 length equals 16 residues. The germline CDR1 and CDR2 sequences are DFQATT and SNEGSKA (reference sequence). The CDR3, as DNA: TGCTGTGCGGGGCGACGACCGGGCGCTTTCAAAAACATTCAGTACTTC. Encoded protein: CCAGRRPGAFKNIQYF.

This chain connects TRBV6-5 to TRBJ2-3, with D possibly matching TRBD1 (5 bases). Germline V CDR1 and CDR2: MNHEY, SVGAGI. V gave up 6 bases and J gave up 2 bases, with 18 bases separating them. The CDR3 has 16 amino acids. The CDR3 loop is CASRLGQTIFTDTQYF. CDR3 DNA sequence: TGTGCCAGCAGGCTGGGGCAGACCATCTTCACAGATACGCAGTATTTT.

In its sample, this clonotype was seen a few times. The V gene is TRBV20-1, the J gene TRBJ2-7, with D possibly TRBD1 on 5 matching bases. V was trimmed by 8 bases and J by 2 bases, leaving 16 bases between them. From germline, CDR1 is DFQATT and CDR2 SNEGSKA (reference sequence). The CDR3 is made up of 13 amino acids. CDR3 loop: CSQLGVFAYEQYF. The CDR3 DNA is TGCAGTCAGCTAGGGGTATTCGCCTACGAGCAGTACTTC.

This clonotype was seen a handful of times. The V gene is TRBV2, the J gene TRBJ2-7; 7 bases fit TRBD1. Unmatched junction bases numbered 10, after V lost 7 bases and J lost 10 bases. Germline CDR1 and CDR2: SNHLY and FYNNEI. This CDR3 has 12 amino acids. Here the CDR3 DNA reads TGTGCCAGCAAGGAAAGGGACAGAATCCAGTACTTC. The encoded protein is CASKERDRIQYF.

Here the CDR3 DNA reads TGTGCCAGCAGCCCCTTTATCGGGAATGAGCAGTTCTTC. Translating it yields CASSPFIGNEQFF. This sequence joins TRBV7-2 and TRBJ2-1; D gene unclear. Between the trimmed V and J ends, which lost 5 bases and 7 bases, there was a span of 12 bases. The germline gives CDR1 SGHTA, CDR2 FQGNSA. The CDR3 consists of 13 residues. Looking up the rest from reference TRBV7-2 and TRBJ2-1 gives the full variable domain: GAGVSQSPSNKVTEKGKDVELRCDPISGHTALYWYRQSLGQGLEFLIYFQGNSAPDKSGLPSDRFSAERTGGSVSTLTIQRTQQEDSAVYLCASSPFIGNEQFFGPGTRLTVL.

The rearrangement links TRBV28 to TRBJ2-7, with D maybe TRBD1 (6 bases). Looked up from germline, CDR1 is MDHEN and CDR2 is SYDVKM. CDR3 size: 17 residues. Trimming shortened V by 10 bases and J by 0 bases, and 25 bases separated the two germline ends. In nucleotides, the CDR3 is TGTGCCATCAGCCTGGGGCTACAGGGAATCGACTCCTACGAGCAGTACTTC. It codes for CAISLGLQGIDSYEQYF.